The 21 T cell receptor beta chains reported below all come from one sample, sequenced in a study of T cell responses to AZD1222 COVID-19 vaccine. Profiled with immunoSEQ multiplex PCR; TCRdb holds only in-frame clones, not every one. Among about 97,000 clones listed, roughly nine tenths were seen once. The sequences come from peripheral blood, collected on day 0 of AZD1222 vaccination. The receptor set was obtained from an adult in good health.

The chain has TRBV5-1 and TRBJ1-3; D gene unclear. CDR3 length: 14 residues. Germline CDR1 SGHRS, CDR2 YFSETQ. V was cut by 0 bases and J by 1 base, with 5 bases left in between. Here the CDR3 DNA reads TGCGCCAGCAGCTTGGAGGGATCTGGAAACACCATATATTTT. It encodes CASSLEGSGNTIYF. The full variable domain, completed using reference TRBV5-1 and TRBJ1-3, is KAGVTQTPRYLIKTRGQQVTLSCSPISGHRSVSWYQQTPGQGLQFLFEYFSETQRNKGNFPGRFSGRQFSNSRSEMNVSTLELGDSALYLCASSLEGSGNTIYFGEGSWLTVV.

The chain is built from TRBV5-1 and TRBJ1-3; D not certain. The CDR3 is 13 amino acids. Trimming cost V 3 bases and J 0 bases, with 4 bases left between them. CDR1 is SGHRS and CDR2 is YFSETQ in the germline V gene. The CDR3 here is CASSWDSGNTIYF. The CDR3 nucleotides read TGCGCCAGCAGCTGGGACTCTGGAAACACCATATATTTT.

V gene TRBV5-6 combines with J gene TRBJ1-1; D gene ambiguous. Germline CDR1 and CDR2: SGHDT and YYEEEE. Trimming took 7 bases from V and 3 from J, leaving 7 bases between them. This CDR3 has 11 residues. In nucleotides, the CDR3 is TGTGCCAGCGGGGTGGACACTGAAGCTTTCTTT. Translated: CASGVDTEAFF.

The chain has TRBV18 and TRBJ1-6; maybe TRBD1 (6 bases). Trimming took 2 bases from V and 9 from J, leaving 17 bases between them. The germline V gene encodes CDR1 KGHSH and CDR2 LQKENI. The length of the CDR3 is 16 residues. CDR3 region: CASSPTQDRRGSPLHF. CDR3 in DNA: TGTGCCAGCTCACCAACTCAAGACAGGAGGGGTTCACCCCTCCACTTT.

This clone has a handful of counts. The genes are TRBV3-1 (or the pseudogene TRBV3-2) and TRBJ2-2; D is ambiguous. Germline V gives CDR1 LGHDT, CDR2 YNNKEL (reference sequence). CDR3 length: 15 amino acids. The V end lost 1 base, the J end lost 5 bases, and 11 bases lay between the germline ends. The CDR3 DNA is TGTGCCAGCAGCCAAGGGTACCAAGGTACCGGGGAGCTGTTTTTT. Its translation: CASSQGYQGTGELFF.

This CDR3 is CASSSQGNTEAFF. The DNA of the CDR3 is TGTGCCAGCAGTTCGCAGGGGAACACTGAAGCTTTCTTT. The chain joins TRBV12-3 or TRBV12-4 to TRBJ1-1, with D possibly TRBD1 on 5 matching bases. Trimming stripped 4 bases from V and 1 base from J, with 7 bases between. CDR3 length: 13 residues.

This clone turned up a few times. This sequence joins TRBV6-5 and TRBJ1-3, with D perhaps matching TRBD1 (5 bases). CDR1 is MNHEY, CDR2 SVGAGI, per germline. The V gene lost 7 bases and the J gene lost 0 bases, with 10 bases spanning the gap. The CDR3 has 14 residues. The CDR3 region is CASIGGNSGNTIYF. The CDR3 DNA reads as TGTGCCAGCATTGGGGGAAACTCTGGAAACACCATATATTTT.

This clone has more than one count but fewer than ten. The V call is TRBV4-3, the J call TRBJ2-5; 7 positions match TRBD1. CDR1 LGHNA and CDR2 YSLEER come from the germline V gene. V lost 1 base, J lost 2 bases, and 7 bases stayed unmatched. CDR3 length equals 16 residues. As DNA, the CDR3 is TGCGCCAGCAGCCAAGCTACAGGGGCCGGGCAAGAGACCCAGTACTTC. As protein: CASSQATGAGQETQYF.

The chain recombines TRBV9 with TRBJ2-3; unclear D gene. Between the trimmed V and J ends, which lost 2 bases and 0 bases, there was a span of 10 bases. The CDR3 is 15 residues long. Germline loops: CDR1 SGDLS, CDR2 YYNGEE. DNA for the CDR3: TGTGCCAGCAGCGTGGGCAGCCCCAGCACAGATACGCAGTATTTT. Amino acid sequence: CASSVGSPSTDTQYF.

The gene calls are TRBV18 and TRBJ2-1; weak D call: TRBD2 (5 bases). Per germline, CDR1 KGHSH and CDR2 LQKENI. Trimming stripped 11 bases from V and 4 bases from J, with 18 bases between. The CDR3 loop spans 14 amino acids. The CDR3 DNA sequence: TGTGCCGTCCTGAGGGCGGACGTGTACAATGAGCAGTTCTTC. Translating gives CAVLRADVYNEQFF.

This chain links TRBV4-1 with TRBJ2-7; 9 nucleotides match TRBD2. Germline V CDR1 and CDR2: MGHRA, YSYEKL. V trimming: 8 bases; J trimming: 3 bases; junction bases outside the gene matches: 8. The CDR3 consists of 14 residues. This chain's CDR3 is CASQSTSGYYEQYF. The DNA for the CDR3 is TGCGCCAGCCAATCCACTAGCGGGTACTACGAGCAGTACTTC.

The chain uses TRBV29-1 and TRBJ1-6; D unresolved. Germline assignment: CDR1 SQVTM and CDR2 ANQGSEA. V was clipped by 3 bases and J by 7 bases, with 10 bases between them. The CDR3 runs to 13 residues. As DNA, the CDR3 is TGCAGCGTTGAGCGTTCGGAAAATTCACCCCTCCACTTT. Residues: CSVERSENSPLHF.

J is TRBJ1-3 and V is TRBV4-1, with D unclear. From germline, CDR1 is MGHRA and CDR2 YSYEKL. CDR3 length: 16 residues. V was cut by 0 bases and J by 0 bases, with 9 bases left in between. In nucleotides, the CDR3 is TGCGCCAGCAGCCAAGATGGAGGGCCCTCTGGAAACACCATATATTTT. The encoded protein is CASSQDGGPSGNTIYF.

This chain joins TRBV20-1 and TRBJ1-2; the D gene is possibly TRBD1 (6 bases). The V end was cut by 3 bases, the J end by 5 bases, with 13 bases between. The germline CDR1 and CDR2 sequences are DFQATT and SNEGSKA (reference sequence). The CDR3 sequence is 13 residues long. The CDR3 loop reads CSASRGAIYGYTF. Written as DNA, the CDR3 is TGCAGTGCTAGTCGGGGGGCCATATATGGCTACACCTTC.

This clone is a singleton in its sample. V usage is TRBV5-1 and J usage is TRBJ1-5; perhaps TRBD1 as D (5 bases). The CDR3 consists of 15 residues. CDR1 SGHRS and CDR2 YFSETQ come from the germline V gene. The ends were cut back, 4 bases at V and 2 bases at J, with 13 bases in the middle. The CDR3 spells CASSPVGGGNQPQHF. The CDR3 DNA reads as TGCGCCAGCAGCCCCGTGGGGGGTGGCAATCAGCCCCAGCATTTT. Supplemented by reference TRBV5-1 and TRBJ1-5, the full variable domain reads KAGVTQTPRYLIKTRGQQVTLSCSPISGHRSVSWYQQTPGQGLQFLFEYFSETQRNKGNFPGRFSGRQFSNSRSEMNVSTLELGDSALYLCASSPVGGGNQPQHFGDGTRLSIL.

The chain's CDR3 is CATSADSNQPQHF. The CDR3 nucleotides read TGTGCCACCAGCGCGGACAGCAATCAGCCCCAGCATTTT. The chain employs TRBV24-1 and TRBJ1-5; D not resolved. This CDR3 region has 13 residues. Deletions cut 7 bases from V and 1 base from J, with 7 bases between. Germline-derived CDR1 and CDR2 are KGHDR and SFDVKD.

The CDR3 is CASSLNRAVTGELFF. CDR3 in DNA: TGTGCCAGCAGCTTGAACAGGGCGGTCACCGGGGAGCTGTTTTTT. J is TRBJ2-2 and V is TRBV5-5, with a possible D match to TRBD1 (6 bases). CDR3 length: 15 residues. Trimming cost V 1 base and J 4 bases, with 11 bases left between them. CDR1 is SGHKS, CDR2 YYEKEE, per germline (reference sequence).

V and J are TRBV4-1 and TRBJ1-3, with a weak D call TRBD1 (5 bases). The CDR3 loop spans 16 amino acids. V lost 0 bases and J 11 bases, leaving 20 bases between the germline ends. From germline, CDR1 is MGHRA and CDR2 YSYEKL. The CDR3 DNA is TGCGCCAGCAGCCAAGATCAGGGAGGAGGGTTTTCCGCCATATATTTT. Translation gives CASSQDQGGGFSAIYF.

The chain employs TRBV3-1 (or the pseudogene TRBV3-2) and TRBJ1-5; 11 bases agree with TRBD1. The J segment lost 6 bases and the V segment lost 1 base, leaving 5 bases of the junction unmatched. The CDR3 length is 16 residues. Germline V gene data show CDR1 as LGHDT and CDR2 as YNNKEL (reference sequence). The CDR3 nucleotides read TGTGCCAGCAGCCAAGCATACGGGACAGGGGGTCAGCCCCAGCATTTT. Translation: CASSQAYGTGGQPQHF.

The chain has TRBV10-1 and TRBJ2-7, with 12 nucleotides matching TRBD2. V lost 3 bases and J lost 3; bases outside the gene matches: 3. CDR1 and CDR2 (germline): WNHNN, SYGVQD (reference sequence). The CDR3 consists of 15 residues. CDR3 in amino acids: CASSDSGLAGYEQYF. In DNA form, the CDR3 reads TGCGCCAGCAGTGACTCGGGACTAGCGGGCTACGAGCAGTACTTC.

The V and J genes are TRBV5-1 and TRBJ1-2; TRBD1 agrees at 9 bases. CDR1 is SGHRS, CDR2 YFSETQ, per germline. The CDR3 runs to 14 residues. V was pared by 6 bases and J by 8 bases, with 11 bases of the junction left unmatched. The CDR3 sequence is CASTGAGTGRGYTF. The CDR3 nucleotides read TGCGCCAGCACCGGAGCCGGGACAGGGAGAGGCTACACCTTC.